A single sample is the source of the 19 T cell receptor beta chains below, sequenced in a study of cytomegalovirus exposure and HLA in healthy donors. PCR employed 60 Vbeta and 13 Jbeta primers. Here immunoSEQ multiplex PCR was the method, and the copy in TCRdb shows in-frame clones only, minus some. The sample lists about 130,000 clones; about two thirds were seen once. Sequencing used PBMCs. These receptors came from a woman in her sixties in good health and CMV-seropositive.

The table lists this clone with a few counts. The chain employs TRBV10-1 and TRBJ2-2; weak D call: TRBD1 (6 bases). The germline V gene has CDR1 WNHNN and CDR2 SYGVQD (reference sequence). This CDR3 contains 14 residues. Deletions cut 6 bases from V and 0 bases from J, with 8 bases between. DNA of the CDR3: TGCGCCAGCAGAGGACAGACGAACACCGGGGAGCTGTTTTTT. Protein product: CASRGQTNTGELFF.

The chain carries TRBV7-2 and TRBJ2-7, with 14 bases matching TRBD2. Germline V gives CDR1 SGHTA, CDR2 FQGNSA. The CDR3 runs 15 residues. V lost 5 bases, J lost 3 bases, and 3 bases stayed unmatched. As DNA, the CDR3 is TGTGCCAGCAGCGGACTAGCGGGGGGCGACTACGAGCAGTACTTC. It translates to CASSGLAGGDYEQYF.

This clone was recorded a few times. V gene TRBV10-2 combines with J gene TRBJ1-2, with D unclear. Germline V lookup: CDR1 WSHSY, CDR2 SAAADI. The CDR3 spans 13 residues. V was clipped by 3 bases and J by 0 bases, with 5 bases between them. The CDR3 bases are TGCGCCAGCAGTGAATTAGCTAACTATGGCTACACCTTC. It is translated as CASSELANYGYTF.

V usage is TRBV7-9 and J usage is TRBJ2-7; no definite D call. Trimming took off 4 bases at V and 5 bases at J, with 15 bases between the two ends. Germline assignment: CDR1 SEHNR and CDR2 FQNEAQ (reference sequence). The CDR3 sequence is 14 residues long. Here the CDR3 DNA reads TGTGCCAGCAGCTCTCTCTTGACATTCAACGAGCAGTACTTC. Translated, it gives CASSSLLTFNEQYF.

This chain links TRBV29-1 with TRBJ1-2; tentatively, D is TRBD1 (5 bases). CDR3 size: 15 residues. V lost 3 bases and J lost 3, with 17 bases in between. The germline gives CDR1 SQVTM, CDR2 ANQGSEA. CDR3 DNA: TGCAGCGTTGACTCGAAGACAGAAAGCGACTATGGCTACACCTTC. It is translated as CSVDSKTESDYGYTF.

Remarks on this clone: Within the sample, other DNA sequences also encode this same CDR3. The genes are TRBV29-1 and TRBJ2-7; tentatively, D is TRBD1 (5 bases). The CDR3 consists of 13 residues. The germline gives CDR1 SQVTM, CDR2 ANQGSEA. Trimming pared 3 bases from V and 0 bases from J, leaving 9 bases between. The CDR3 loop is CSVEQGSSYEQYF. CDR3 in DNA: TGCAGCGTTGAGCAGGGTTCCTCCTACGAGCAGTACTTC.

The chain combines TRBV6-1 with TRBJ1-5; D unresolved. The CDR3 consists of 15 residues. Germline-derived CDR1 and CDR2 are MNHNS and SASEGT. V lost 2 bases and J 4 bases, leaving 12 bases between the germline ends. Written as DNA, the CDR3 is TGTGCCAGCAGTGAAAACCAGGCCTGGAATCAGCCCCAGCATTTT. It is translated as CASSENQAWNQPQHF.

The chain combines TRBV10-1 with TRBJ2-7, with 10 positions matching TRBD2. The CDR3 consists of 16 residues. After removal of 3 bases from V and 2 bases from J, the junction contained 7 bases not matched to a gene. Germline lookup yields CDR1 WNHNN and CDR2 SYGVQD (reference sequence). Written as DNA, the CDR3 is TGCGCCAGCAGTGACCCCTCAAGCGGGGGGGCCTACGAGCAGTACTTC. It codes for CASSDPSSGGAYEQYF.

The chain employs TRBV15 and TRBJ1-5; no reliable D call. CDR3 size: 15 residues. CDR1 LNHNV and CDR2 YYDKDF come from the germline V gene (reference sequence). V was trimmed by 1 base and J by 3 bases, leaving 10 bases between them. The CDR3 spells CATSRVRGNNQPQHF. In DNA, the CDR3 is TGTGCCACCAGCAGAGTACGAGGGAACAATCAGCCCCAGCATTTT.

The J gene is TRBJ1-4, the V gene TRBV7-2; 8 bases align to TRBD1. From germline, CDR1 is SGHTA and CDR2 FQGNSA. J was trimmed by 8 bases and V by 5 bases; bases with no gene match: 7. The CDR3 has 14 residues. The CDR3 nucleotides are TGTGCCAGCAGCACGCACAGGGGGAAGGAAAAACTGTTTTTT. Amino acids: CASSTHRGKEKLFF.

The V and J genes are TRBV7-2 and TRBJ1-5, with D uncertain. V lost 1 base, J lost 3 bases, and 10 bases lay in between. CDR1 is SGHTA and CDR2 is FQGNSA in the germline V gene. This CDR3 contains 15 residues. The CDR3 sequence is CASSLVSGNNQPQHF. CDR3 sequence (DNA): TGTGCCAGCAGCTTAGTTTCGGGAAACAATCAGCCCCAGCATTTT.

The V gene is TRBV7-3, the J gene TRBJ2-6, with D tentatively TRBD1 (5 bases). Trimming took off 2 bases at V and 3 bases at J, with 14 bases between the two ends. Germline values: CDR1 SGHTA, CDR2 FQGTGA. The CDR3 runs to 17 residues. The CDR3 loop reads CASSLPQGLGGANVLTF. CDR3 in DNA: TGTGCCAGCAGCTTACCCCAGGGCCTGGGTGGGGCCAACGTCCTGACTTTC.

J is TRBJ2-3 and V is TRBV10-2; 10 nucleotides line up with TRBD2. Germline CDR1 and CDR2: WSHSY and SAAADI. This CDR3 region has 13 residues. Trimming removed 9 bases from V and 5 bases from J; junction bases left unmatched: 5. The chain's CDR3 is CASSSGGGDTQYF. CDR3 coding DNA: TGCGCCAGTTCTAGCGGGGGAGGAGATACGCAGTATTTT.

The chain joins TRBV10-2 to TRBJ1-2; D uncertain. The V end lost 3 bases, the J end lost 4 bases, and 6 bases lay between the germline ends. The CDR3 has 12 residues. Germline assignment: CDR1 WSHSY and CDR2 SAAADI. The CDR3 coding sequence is TGCGCCAGCAGTGAACGCAGCTATGGCTACACCTTC. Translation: CASSERSYGYTF.

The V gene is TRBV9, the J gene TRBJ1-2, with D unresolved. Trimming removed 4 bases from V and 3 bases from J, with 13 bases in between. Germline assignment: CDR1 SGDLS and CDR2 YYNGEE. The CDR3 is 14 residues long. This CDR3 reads CASSPTGVDYGYTF. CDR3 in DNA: TGTGCCAGCAGCCCAACCGGGGTGGACTATGGCTACACCTTC.

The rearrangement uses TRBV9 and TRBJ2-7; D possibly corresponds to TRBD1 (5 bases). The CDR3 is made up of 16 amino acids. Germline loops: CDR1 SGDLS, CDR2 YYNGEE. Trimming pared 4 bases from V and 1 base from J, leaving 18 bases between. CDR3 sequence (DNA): TGTGCCAGCAGCCCTCCAGGGATGGGGTTTTCCTACGAGCAGTACTTC. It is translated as CASSPPGMGFSYEQYF.

The CDR3 DNA is TGTGCCAGCAGTTTACAGGGGGAGTCCTACAATGAGCAGTTCTTC. Its translation is CASSLQGESYNEQFF. The J gene is TRBJ2-1, the V gene TRBV7-3, with 8 nucleotides matching TRBD1. Looked up from germline, CDR1 is SGHTA and CDR2 is FQGTGA. V gave up 6 bases and J gave up 1 base; unmatched junction bases: 5. The CDR3 has 15 amino acids.

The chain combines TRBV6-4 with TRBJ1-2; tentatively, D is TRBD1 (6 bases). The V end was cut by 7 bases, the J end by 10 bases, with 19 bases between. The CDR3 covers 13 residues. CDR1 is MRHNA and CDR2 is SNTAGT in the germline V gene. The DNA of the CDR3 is TGTGCCAGCAAGGGGGGGCGCAGGTCGGACTACACCTTC. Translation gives CASKGGRRSDYTF.

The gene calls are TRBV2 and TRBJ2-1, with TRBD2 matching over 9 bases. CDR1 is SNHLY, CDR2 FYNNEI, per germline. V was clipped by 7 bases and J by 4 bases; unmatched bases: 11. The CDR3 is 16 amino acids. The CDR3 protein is CASTGLAGGPYNEQFF. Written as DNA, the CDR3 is TGTGCCAGCACCGGGCTTGCGGGGGGGCCGTACAATGAGCAGTTCTTC.